A selection of T cell receptor beta chains follows, all from one sample in a study of blood T cell repertoires in COVID-19. Method: immunoSEQ multiplex PCR; TCRdb's copy keeps in-frame clones and lacks some. The sample lists about 180,000 clones, 70% to 90% occurring once. The sample was peripheral blood. The receptor set was obtained from a woman aged 25 to 39 with active or convalescent COVID-19. The CDR3 runs from the conserved cysteine through the conserved F or W. A D gene is named only where the DNA matches it firmly. Rows give clone size only sometimes, using once, few, many, or a class for an expanded clone.

D gene	J gene	V gene	clone size	CDR3 length	CDR3 protein	CDR3 DNA
-	TRBJ2-2	TRBV20-1	-	11	CSARLSGELFF	TGCAGTGCTAGACTTTCCGGGGAGCTGTTTTTT
TRBD2	TRBJ2-1	TRBV4-1	-	15	CASSQDKGLANEQFF	TGCGCCAGCAGCCAAGATAAGGGACTAGCAAATGAGCAGTTCTTC
TRBD1	TRBJ1-3	TRBV9	-	16	CASSAGQGASGNTIYF	TGTGCCAGCAGCGCCGGACAGGGGGCTTCTGGAAACACCATATATTTT
-	TRBJ1-2	TRBV5-6	few	18	CASSLLIPQRKLNYGYTF	TGTGCCAGCAGCCTGCTTATCCCCCAGCGCAAACTTAACTATGGCTACACCTTC
TRBD1	TRBJ2-7	TRBV6-5	-	15	CASSYAGTGAYEQYF	TGTGCCAGCAGTTACGCCGGGACAGGGGCCTACGAGCAGTACTTC
-	TRBJ1-1	TRBV10-1	-	13	CASTRTGGTEAFF	TGCGCCAGCACACGTACGGGGGGGACTGAAGCTTTCTTT
-	TRBJ2-7	TRBV3-1/TRBV3-2	-	13	CASSPSLANEQYF	TGTGCCAGCAGCCCTTCCTTAGCGAACGAGCAGTACTTC
TRBD1	TRBJ1-1	TRBV24-1	-	15	CATSDRAGGFTEAFF	TGTGCCACCAGTGATCGGGCAGGGGGCTTCACTGAAGCTTTCTTT
TRBD2	TRBJ2-1	TRBV6-4	-	16	CASSDSASGGAEEQFF	TGTGCCAGCAGTGACTCCGCTAGCGGGGGGGCGGAGGAGCAGTTCTTC
-	TRBJ1-4	TRBV3-1/TRBV3-2	-	16	CASSHLNRVTKEKLFF	TGTGCCAGCAGCCACCTTAACAGGGTTACTAAGGAAAAACTGTTTTTT
TRBD2	TRBJ2-7	TRBV28	-	14	CASSNSGGSYEQYF	TGTGCCAGCTCGAATAGCGGGGGCAGTTACGAGCAGTACTTC
-	TRBJ1-1	TRBV19	-	15	CASSRENSMNTEAFF	TGTGCCAGTAGTCGGGAGAACTCCATGAACACTGAAGCTTTCTTT
TRBD1	TRBJ1-5	TRBV19	-	15	CASSIKGTVNQPQHF	TGTGCCAGTAGTATTAAAGGGACAGTCAATCAGCCCCAGCATTTT
TRBD1	TRBJ2-2	TRBV24-1	-	16	CATSDTGTGDTGELFF	TGTGCCACCAGTGACACCGGGACAGGAGACACCGGGGAGCTGTTTTTT
TRBD1	TRBJ1-2	TRBV4-1	-	15	CASSRTGALNYGYTF	TGCGCCAGCAGCCGGACAGGGGCCCTCAACTATGGCTACACCTTC
TRBD2	TRBJ2-1	TRBV6-6	once	16	CASSPWLAGENNEQFF	TGTGCCAGCAGTCCCTGGCTAGCGGGGGAGAACAATGAGCAGTTCTTC
TRBD1	TRBJ2-7	TRBV5-1	-	16	CASSLGGQGAGYEQYF	TGCGCCAGCAGCTTGGGGGGACAGGGGGCCGGGTACGAGCAGTACTTC
TRBD2	TRBJ2-7	TRBV27	-	17	CASKTRVLAGGPYEQYF	TGTGCCAGCAAAACTAGGGTACTAGCGGGAGGGCCCTACGAGCAGTACTTC
-	TRBJ2-1	TRBV12-3/TRBV12-4	-	13	CASSFRSYNEQFF	TGTGCCAGCAGTTTTCGGTCCTACAATGAGCAGTTCTTC
TRBD1	TRBJ1-1	TRBV28	once	15	CASSRQGVRGSQAFF	TGTGCCAGCAGTCGACAGGGCGTCAGGGGTAGTCAAGCTTTCTTT
-	TRBJ1-2	TRBV24-1	-	14	CATSDPGQNYGYTF	TGTGCCACCAGTGATCCCGGACAGAACTATGGCTACACCTTC
-	TRBJ1-2	TRBV2	-	15	CASRVQGADNYGYTF	TGTGCCAGCAGAGTACAGGGTGCGGATAACTATGGCTACACCTTC
TRBD1	TRBJ2-3	TRBV6-5	-	15	CASRTGGIGTDTQYF	TGTGCCAGCAGGACAGGGGGCATAGGCACAGATACGCAGTATTTT
TRBD2	TRBJ2-3	TRBV11-3	-	15	CASSWTSGGADTQYF	TGTGCCAGCAGCTGGACTAGCGGGGGGGCAGATACGCAGTATTTT
TRBD1	TRBJ1-1	TRBV6-5	-	15	CASRLRRDSGTEAFF	TGTGCCAGCAGGCTACGCCGGGACAGTGGGACTGAAGCTTTCTTT
TRBD1	TRBJ1-1	TRBV5-1	-	16	CASRLGTGTGEGEAFF	TGCGCCAGCAGACTTGGTACAGGGACAGGGGAAGGGGAAGCTTTCTTT
-	TRBJ1-3	TRBV6-5	-	14	CATRTELWFDTIYF	TGTGCCACGAGAACAGAACTCTGGTTTGACACCATATATTTT
-	TRBJ2-7	TRBV5-1	-	13	CASSYRTAYEQYF	TGCGCCAGCAGCTACCGGACAGCCTACGAGCAGTACTTC
TRBD2	TRBJ2-7	TRBV18	once	15	CASSPGLAGVYEQYF	TGTGCCAGCTCCCCGGGACTAGCGGGAGTATACGAGCAGTACTTC
-	TRBJ2-7	TRBV3-1/TRBV3-2	-	14	CASSHLVRVHEQYF	TGTGCCAGCAGCCACTTGGTCAGGGTCCACGAGCAGTACTTC